This passage covers 29 T cell receptor beta chains from one sample sequenced in a study of shared clonotypes between healthy human individuals. Clones were sequenced by immunoSEQ multiplex PCR, and TCRdb holds only the in-frame ones, with some missing. There are over 1.5 million clones in the sample; 98% occur only once, and roughly 0.45% lies in the top ten. The sample was naive CD4+ T cells sorted from blood. Subset here: CD45RA+ positively selected. These receptors were taken from a man aged 25-45 years in good health.

This rearrangement joins TRBV7-9 to TRBJ2-1, with D unresolved. Germline-derived CDR1 and CDR2 are SEHNR and FQNEAQ (reference sequence). The CDR3 contains 13 residues. V lost 1 base to trimming and J lost 12 bases, with 13 bases between them. The CDR3 nucleotides read TGTGCCAGCAGCTTAGGACCACTCCGGGTGCAGTTCTTC. Protein: CASSLGPLRVQFF.

This clone occurred once. This CDR3 is CATHHPGQDTGELFF. The CDR3 DNA follows: TGTGCCACCCACCATCCGGGACAAGACACCGGGGAGCTGTTTTTT. This chain uses TRBV10-3 with TRBJ2-2, with D possibly TRBD1 on 6 matching bases. V was trimmed by 10 bases and J by 3 bases, leaving 18 bases between them. Germline-derived CDR1 and CDR2 are ENHRY and SYGVKD. This CDR3 is 15 amino acids long.

The chain links TRBV27 to TRBJ2-7; D might be TRBD2 (7 bases). The CDR3 is 14 amino acids. The germline gives CDR1 MNHEY, CDR2 SMNVEV (reference sequence). Trimming took off 7 bases at V and 3 bases at J, with 16 bases between the two ends. The CDR3 region has the DNA TGTGCCAGCACCCGACCGGGGGGCGGCTACGAGCAGTACTTC. Translating it yields CASTRPGGGYEQYF.

This clone has just one count. The chain links TRBV5-1 to TRBJ1-2, with 7 nucleotides matching TRBD1. V was clipped by 4 bases and J by 2 bases; unmatched bases: 5. This CDR3 comprises 14 residues. Germline V gene lookup returns CDR1 SGHRS and CDR2 YFSETQ. CDR3 region: CASSQGTVNYGYTF. The CDR3 DNA is TGCGCCAGCAGCCAGGGGACAGTCAACTATGGCTACACCTTC.

The chain combines TRBV30 with TRBJ2-5; 8 bases agree with TRBD1. The CDR3 sequence is 14 residues long. Germline V CDR1 and CDR2: GTSNPN, SVGIG (reference sequence). The junction had 6 bases not matched to a gene; V was cut back by 0 bases and J by 6 bases. As DNA, the CDR3 is TGTGCCTGGAGTGTTACTGGACAGGGAAAGACCCAGTACTTC. It specifies CAWSVTGQGKTQYF.

V usage is TRBV7-2 and J usage is TRBJ1-1, with a weak D call TRBD1 (5 bases). The V end was cut by 5 bases, the J end by 4 bases, with 14 bases between. This CDR3 has 14 residues. Germline V CDR1 and CDR2: SGHTA, FQGNSA. In nucleotides, the CDR3 is TGTGCCAGCAGCAAAAAGATGGGGCCCACTGAAGCTTTCTTT. Its protein is CASSKKMGPTEAFF.

This sequence joins TRBV18 and TRBJ1-1, with D unclear. This CDR3 contains 15 residues. The V and J ends lost 5 bases and 3 bases respectively, with 16 bases between them. Per the germline V gene, CDR1 is KGHSH and CDR2 is LQKENI. This CDR3 is CASSILVGADTEAFF. Written as DNA, the CDR3 is TGTGCCAGCTCAATCCTTGTAGGAGCGGACACTGAAGCTTTCTTT. The full variable domain, rest sourced from reference TRBV18 and TRBJ1-1, is NAGVMQNPRHLVRRRGQEARLRCSPMKGHSHVYWYRQLPEEGLKFMVYLQKENIIDESGMPKERFSAEFPKEGPSILRIQQVVRGDSAAYFCASSILVGADTEAFFGQGTRLTVV.

The chain links TRBV15 to TRBJ2-5, with TRBD2 identical over 9 bases. The DNA matches TRBJ2-7 better at its end, which makes the J call doubtful. The germline gives CDR1 LNHNV, CDR2 YYDKDF (reference sequence). This CDR3 is 16 amino acids long. CDR3 in DNA: TGTGCCACCAGCAGAGATTTAGCGGGAGAATCAAACGAGCAGTACTTC. Its protein is CATSRDLAGESNEQYF.

The genes are TRBV6-1 and TRBJ2-5; 7 bases are shared with TRBD1. V lost 3 bases and J lost 2; bases outside the gene matches: 3. CDR1 is MNHNS and CDR2 is SASEGT in the germline V gene. The CDR3 contains 14 residues. CDR3 sequence reads: CASSDGTAQETQYF. CDR3 DNA: TGTGCCAGCAGTGACGGGACAGCACAAGAGACCCAGTACTTC.

The chain recombines TRBV5-1 with TRBJ1-1, with D uncertain. V was clipped by 7 bases and J by 4 bases, with 17 bases between them. This CDR3 spans 14 amino acids. Germline values: CDR1 SGHRS, CDR2 YFSETQ. The CDR3 region has the DNA TGCGCCAGCCGCAAGGGAGCGGATAGCACTGAAGCTTTCTTT. Its translation is CASRKGADSTEAFF.

The rearrangement links TRBV6-5 to TRBJ1-2; the D gene is possibly TRBD1 (6 bases). V was shortened by 6 bases and J by 6 bases, with 14 bases between the two germline ends. The CDR3 length is 13 residues. The germline gives CDR1 MNHEY, CDR2 SVGAGI. The CDR3 nucleotides read TGTGCCAGCAGCCGCACAGGGAACAATGGCTACACCTTC. Encoded protein: CASSRTGNNGYTF.

The CDR3 coding sequence is TGTGCCAGCAGTACTCAACAAAGGGGGACAGGGGACGAGCAGTACTTC. As protein: CASSTQQRGTGDEQYF. The V gene is TRBV28, the J gene TRBJ2-7, with 10 nucleotides matching TRBD1. Per germline, CDR1 MDHEN and CDR2 SYDVKM. The CDR3 contains 16 residues. Trimming at V came to 5 bases and at J to 5 bases, leaving 12 bases not matched to a gene.

Concerning this clone itself: This sample includes further DNA sequences coding for the same CDR3. V usage is TRBV28 and J usage is TRBJ2-3; possibly TRBD1 or TRBD2 for D (5 bases each). Deletions cut 4 bases from V and 0 bases from J, with 8 bases between. Germline V gives CDR1 MDHEN, CDR2 SYDVKM. This CDR3 comprises 14 residues. The CDR3 loop is CASSSGTSTDTQYF. The CDR3, as DNA: TGTGCCAGCAGTTCCGGGACCAGCACAGATACGCAGTATTTT.

The V and J genes are TRBV5-5 and TRBJ2-1, with a tentative D call TRBD2 (6 bases). This CDR3 spans 16 amino acids. V lost 4 bases and J lost 1, with 15 bases in between. Germline loops: CDR1 SGHKS, CDR2 YYEKEE (reference sequence). Here the CDR3 reads CASSPLVAVSYNEQFF. The CDR3 DNA follows: TGTGCCAGCAGCCCTTTGGTAGCGGTATCCTACAATGAGCAGTTCTTC.

The chain joins TRBV2 to TRBJ2-3; D call uncertain. This CDR3 is 13 amino acids long. Between the trimmed V and J ends, which lost 6 bases and 4 bases, there was a span of 11 bases. Germline V gene sequence: CDR1 SNHLY, CDR2 FYNNEI. CDR3 region: CASSSTFSDTQYF. CDR3 coding DNA: TGTGCCAGCAGCTCTACGTTTTCAGATACGCAGTATTTT.

This clone was observed a handful of times. The sample holds other DNA sequences that translate to the same CDR3. The chain recombines TRBV5-1 with TRBJ2-5; TRBD2 aligns across 10 bases. This CDR3 contains 15 residues. The junction had 0 bases not matched to a gene; V was cut back by 0 bases and J by 1 base. CDR1 and CDR2 (germline): SGHRS, YFSETQ. CDR3 DNA sequence: TGCGCCAGCAGCTTGGGGACTAGCGGCCAAGAGACCCAGTACTTC. It is translated as CASSLGTSGQETQYF.

The rearrangement links TRBV28 to TRBJ1-5; D is uncertain. The CDR3 is made up of 12 amino acids. Germline lookup yields CDR1 MDHEN and CDR2 SYDVKM. V was shortened by 2 bases and J by 10 bases, with 9 bases between the two germline ends. CDR3 protein: CASSLQSVPQHF. CDR3 DNA sequence: TGTGCCAGCAGTTTACAATCGGTCCCCCAGCATTTT.

J is TRBJ2-3 and V is TRBV14; TRBD2 is a possible D gene (5 bases). V lost 1 base and J lost 10, with 12 bases in between. CDR1 and CDR2 from the germline V gene are SGHDN and FVKESK. This CDR3 spans 13 amino acids. CDR3 sequence (DNA): TGTGCCAGCAGCCAAGCCCCACTAGTGTCGCAGTATTTT. This codes for CASSQAPLVSQYF.

This chain connects TRBV2 to TRBJ2-1; 16 positions agree with TRBD2. There are 16 residues in the CDR3. CDR1 is SNHLY and CDR2 is FYNNEI in the germline V gene. After removal of 8 bases from V and 8 bases from J, the junction contained 9 bases not matched to a gene. The CDR3 DNA reads as TGTGCCAGCTGGGAACTGGGACTAGCGGGAGGGGATGAGCAGTTCTTC. Translating it yields CASWELGLAGGDEQFF.

This clone was found a few times. The chain joins TRBV5-1 to TRBJ2-2, with TRBD1 matching over 8 bases. The CDR3 extends over 15 amino acids. CDR1 is SGHRS and CDR2 is YFSETQ in the germline V gene. The V and J ends lost 4 bases and 0 bases, in that order; junction bases with no gene match: 2. CDR3 in amino acids: CASSPDRANTGELFF. CDR3 DNA: TGCGCCAGCAGCCCGGACAGGGCGAACACCGGGGAGCTGTTTTTT.

The rearrangement uses TRBV27 and TRBJ1-5; D is perhaps TRBD1 (5 bases). V lost 4 bases, J lost 6 bases, and 13 bases lay in between. Germline V gives CDR1 MNHEY, CDR2 SMNVEV (reference sequence). This CDR3 has 14 residues. CDR3 DNA sequence: TGTGCCAGCAGTTCCGGGGCTCGGGGTCAGCCCCAGCATTTT. This gives the protein CASSSGARGQPQHF.

The J gene is TRBJ1-5, the V gene TRBV6-1; D is possibly TRBD1 (6 bases). Germline CDR1 MNHNS, CDR2 SASEGT. Trimming removed 0 bases from V and 11 bases from J, with 20 bases in between. This CDR3 contains 16 residues. The CDR3: CASSEAGGPRGRAQHF. In nucleotides, the CDR3 is TGTGCCAGCAGTGAAGCGGGGGGGCCCCGCGGCAGGGCCCAGCATTTT.

This rearrangement joins TRBV7-9 to TRBJ2-1; weak D call: TRBD1 (6 bases). Trimming took 4 bases from V and 8 from J, leaving 15 bases between them. The germline V gene has CDR1 SEHNR and CDR2 FQNEAQ (reference sequence). The CDR3 extends over 14 amino acids. The CDR3 coding sequence is TGTGCCAGCAGCTCTCCCCGGGACACCCATGAGCAGTTCTTC. It encodes CASSSPRDTHEQFF.

This chain connects TRBV9 to TRBJ2-1; 13 bases align to TRBD2. Germline trimming cut 3 bases from V and 3 bases from J; bases unmatched to any gene: 3. Germline V gene lookup returns CDR1 SGDLS and CDR2 YYNGEE. The CDR3 loop spans 16 amino acids. The CDR3 loop reads CASSAGLAGIYNEQFF. The DNA for the CDR3 is TGTGCCAGCAGCGCGGGACTAGCGGGGATCTACAATGAGCAGTTCTTC.

The chain recombines TRBV5-6 with TRBJ2-7; perhaps D is TRBD1 or TRBD2 (5 bases each). This CDR3 has 15 amino acids. Germline V lookup: CDR1 SGHDT, CDR2 YYEEEE. V lost 4 bases, J lost 1 base, and 15 bases lay in between. CDR3 coding DNA: TGTGCCAGCAGCCCCCAGGGAGCGCAGTCCTACGAGCAGTACTTC. Residues: CASSPQGAQSYEQYF.

J is TRBJ1-2 and V is TRBV19; 10 bases align to TRBD1. Germline V gene data show CDR1 as LNHDA and CDR2 as SQIVND (reference sequence). CDR3 length equals 14 residues. Trimming removed 4 bases from V and 13 bases from J; junction bases left unmatched: 12. CDR3 nucleotides: TGTGCCAGTAGTACACCGGGACAGGGGCGGAGCTCCACCTTC. Translated, it gives CASSTPGQGRSSTF. Together with reference TRBV19 and TRBJ1-2, the CDR3 gives the full variable domain: DGGITQSPKYLFRKEGQNVTLSCEQNLNHDAMYWYRQDPGQGLRLIYYSQIVNDFQKGDIAEGYSVSREKKESFPLTVTSAQKNPTAFYLCASSTPGQGRSSTFGSGTRLTVV.

The chain recombines TRBV7-2 with TRBJ2-3, with 7 bases identical to TRBD1. CDR3 length: 15 amino acids. Losses at the gene ends were 3 bases for V and 0 bases for J; bases not matched to a gene: 3. The germline CDR1 and CDR2 sequences are SGHTA and FQGNSA. The CDR3 spells CASSLGQTSTDTQYF. In nucleotides, the CDR3 is TGTGCCAGCAGCTTGGGACAGACTAGCACAGATACGCAGTATTTT.

This chain connects TRBV5-4 to TRBJ2-1; 9 bases are a match to TRBD2. Per the germline V gene, CDR1 is SGHNT and CDR2 is YYREEE (reference sequence). The CDR3 is 15 amino acids. V trimming: 2 bases; J trimming: 7 bases; junction bases outside the gene matches: 7. CDR3 sequence (DNA): TGTGCCAGCAGCTTCATGGTAGCGGGAGATAATGAGCAGTTCTTC. Its translation: CASSFMVAGDNEQFF. The variable domain in full, with the rest retrieved from reference TRBV5-4 and TRBJ2-1, is ETGVTQSPTHLIKTRGQQVTLRCSSQSGHNTVSWYQQALGQGPQFIFQYYREEENGRGNFPPRFSGLQFPNYSSELNVNALELDDSALYLCASSFMVAGDNEQFFGPGTRLTVL.

The chain recombines TRBV7-9 with TRBJ2-3; D unclear. Trimming removed 2 bases at V and 6 bases at J, with 6 bases between. Per germline, CDR1 SEHNR and CDR2 FQNEAQ (reference sequence). There are 12 residues in the CDR3. In nucleotides, the CDR3 is TGTGCCAGCAGCTTAAGTTCCGATACGCAGTATTTT. Residues: CASSLSSDTQYF. Full variable domain (rest looked up from reference TRBV7-9 and TRBJ2-3): DTGVSQNPRHKITKRGQNVTFRCDPISEHNRLYWYRQTLGQGPEFLTYFQNEAQLEKSRLLSDRFSAERPKGSFSTLEIQRTEQGDSAMYLCASSLSSDTQYFGPGTRLTVL.